This TCR beta chain was documented in a study of control samples from healthy donors and cancer patients. Sequencing was performed with immunoSEQ multiplex PCR; in TCRdb, only in-frame clones are kept and a portion is missing. The sample contains about 100,000 clones, roughly 90% of which appear only once. Per germline, CDR1 MNHEY and CDR2 SVGAGI. The CDR3 length is 14 residues. With V trimmed by 6 bases and J by 2 bases, 4 bases remained unmatched. The receptor was isolated from a human donor in good health. The donor label of this sample is uncertain. Sequencing input: blood. The chain couples TRBV6-5 to TRBJ1-3; TRBD1 matches at 7 bases. This CDR3 reads CASSDTGAGNTIYF. CDR3 coding DNA: TGTGCCAGCAGCGACACAGGGGCTGGAAACACCATATATTTT.